Listed below are T cell receptor beta chains from one sample, sequenced in a study of blood T cell repertoires in COVID-19. Assay used: immunoSEQ multiplex PCR; TCRdb lists only in-frame clones, some missing. There are a few hundred thousand clones in the sample; 84% occur only once, and 1.4% lies in the top ten. The sample consisted of peripheral blood. The receptor set was obtained from a woman aged 40-49 years who had recovered from COVID-19. Each CDR3 is given with its conserved first and last residue. The D gene is left open where the match is weak. For some rows the clone size is stated as once, few or many, or as a class when expanded; others skip it.

j_gene | d_gene | v_gene | abundance | CDR3nt | CDR3aa
TRBJ2-3 | - | TRBV7-2 | - | TGTGCCAGCAGCTTAATGGGCCGCACAGATACGCAGTATTTT | CASSLMGRTDTQYF
TRBJ1-2 | - | TRBV19 | - | TGTGCCAGTAGTATCGGAGGGATTGGCTACACCTTC | CASSIGGIGYTF
TRBJ2-1 | TRBD1 | TRBV2 | - | TGTGCCAGCAGCCTACAGGGGGCCGGCGATGAGCAGTTCTTC | CASSLQGAGDEQFF
TRBJ2-7 | - | TRBV18 | few | TGTGCCAGCTCACCGAGCTCCTACGAGCAGTACTTC | CASSPSSYEQYF
TRBJ2-5 | TRBD2 | TRBV6-2/TRBV6-3 | - | TGTGCCAGCAGTTCTCACGGGGGGGAGACCCAGTACTTC | CASSSHGGETQYF
TRBJ2-7 | TRBD1 | TRBV27 | once | TGTGCCAGCAGTTTTCTTGGGACAGGAAATTCCTACGAGCAGTACTTC | CASSFLGTGNSYEQYF
TRBJ2-5 | - | TRBV18 | - | TGTGCCAGCTCACCATACCGTATTTCGGGGGAAGAGACCCAGTACTTC | CASSPYRISGEETQYF
TRBJ2-7 | - | TRBV18 | - | TGTGCCAGCTCACCACCTGGCCGCTCCTACGAGCAGTACTTC | CASSPPGRSYEQYF
TRBJ1-4 | - | TRBV5-5 | - | TGTGCCAGCAGCTTGTCGGGGGGCTGGGGTGAAAAACTGTTTTTT | CASSLSGGWGEKLFF
TRBJ2-5 | TRBD2 | TRBV6-5 | - | TGTGCCAGCAGTTCTGCGGGGGTCCAAGAGACCCAGTACTTC | CASSSAGVQETQYF
TRBJ2-7 | TRBD1 | TRBV28 | - | TGTGCCAGCAGTCTTCCGGTCGGGACAGTACGGTCCTACGAGCAGTACTTC | CASSLPVGTVRSYEQYF
TRBJ2-3 | - | TRBV7-6 | - | TGTGCCAGCAGCTTAGGGAGCGGCACAGATACGCAGTATTTT | CASSLGSGTDTQYF
TRBJ2-5 | - | TRBV7-2 | - | TGTGCCAGCAGCAAGGCTTTGAGCGGACAAGAGACCCAGTACTTC | CASSKALSGQETQYF
TRBJ1-4 | TRBD1 | TRBV5-1 | - | TGCGCCAGCAGCCCGGACAGGGTCACCGGTGAAAAACTGTTTTTT | CASSPDRVTGEKLFF
TRBJ1-2 | TRBD1 | TRBV9 | - | TGTGCCAGCAGAGGGACAGGCGACTATGGCTACACCTTC | CASRGTGDYGYTF
TRBJ2-3 | TRBD1 | TRBV24-1 | - | TGTGCCACCAGTGATTTCACAGGGGGCTACGACAAATTCGATACGCAGTATTTT | CATSDFTGGYDKFDTQYF
TRBJ2-2 | - | TRBV2 | - | TGTGCCAGCCGCGGGACAGCGAACACCGGGGAGCTGTTTTTT | CASRGTANTGELFF
TRBJ1-4 | - | TRBV12-3/TRBV12-4 | - | TGTGCCAGCAGTTTAGTGGAGGGGAGACTGTTTTTT | CASSLVEGRLFF
TRBJ1-1 | - | TRBV5-4 | - | TGTGCCAGCAGCTTGTCCCCTTCTTTGAACACTGAAGCTTTCTTT | CASSLSPSLNTEAFF
TRBJ2-5 | - | TRBV7-3 | - | TGTGCCAGCAGTCTGGGCAGCCGACCCCAAGAGACCCAGTACTTC | CASSLGSRPQETQYF
TRBJ1-6 | TRBD1 | TRBV20-1 | few | TGCAGTGCTAGTTCGGTGGGGACAGGGGCTTCACCCCTCCACTTT | CSASSVGTGASPLHF
TRBJ1-1 | - | TRBV27 | - | TGTGCCAGCAGTTTAGTAGGGGCAAAAGCTTTCTTT | CASSLVGAKAFF
TRBJ1-6 | TRBD1 | TRBV11-3 | - | TGTGCCAGCAGCCCGGACAGGGGGAATTCACCCCTCCACTTT | CASSPDRGNSPLHF
TRBJ2-5 | TRBD1 | TRBV7-8 | - | TGTGCCAGCAGGTCCCAACAGGGGGCTATGGAGACCCAGTACTTC | CASRSQQGAMETQYF
TRBJ2-2 | TRBD1 | TRBV5-1 | once | TGCGCCAGCAGCTTGGAGGGACAGGCCCAATTCGGGGAGCTGTTTTTT | CASSLEGQAQFGELFF
TRBJ2-1 | - | TRBV2 | - | TGTGCCAGCAGTGAAGAGGGGTCCTCCTACAATGAGCAGTTCTTC | CASSEEGSSYNEQFF
TRBJ2-5 | - | TRBV27 | - | TGTGCCAGCAGTCCCTACGGACAGAGAGAGACCCAGTACTTC | CASSPYGQRETQYF
TRBJ2-7 | - | TRBV24-1 | - | TGTGCCTCTTCCCTCGGTTTATCGGGGGAGCAGTACTTC | CASSLGLSGEQYF
TRBJ2-1 | TRBD2 | TRBV4-2 | - | TGTGCCAGCAGCCAAGATGAGGGAGCGGGAAAAGGGACGGGTGAGCAGTTCTTC | CASSQDEGAGKGTGEQFF
TRBJ1-2 | - | TRBV6-5 | few | TGTGCCACCCGCTCGGCAGGGTCGGGCTATGGCTACACCTTC | CATRSAGSGYGYTF
TRBJ2-3 | - | TRBV13 | - | TGTGCCAGCTATCATCTAAAGACAGATACGCAGTATTTT | CASYHLKTDTQYF
TRBJ1-4 | - | TRBV11-2 | once | TGTGCCAGCAGCTCCACCTTCGGTCCATGGAAACTGTTTTTT | CASSSTFGPWKLFF
TRBJ2-7 | TRBD1 | TRBV10-3 | - | TGTGCCATCAGCCCGACAGGGGTCGAGCACGAGCAGTACTTC | CAISPTGVEHEQYF
TRBJ2-7 | - | TRBV7-9 | - | TGTGCCAGCAGCTACGGACAGCTCGGAACACTCAACGAGCAGTACTTC | CASSYGQLGTLNEQYF
TRBJ2-7 | - | TRBV20-1 | - | TGCAGTGCTAGTTCCGTAACGGGGGAATCCTACGAGCAGTACTTC | CSASSVTGESYEQYF
TRBJ2-7 | - | TRBV10-3 | - | TGTGCCGTAACCCCGGGAGCCCCGCTTTACGAGCAGTACTTC | CAVTPGAPLYEQYF
TRBJ2-7 | TRBD1 | TRBV27 | - | TGTGCCAGCAGGCGTGGGACAGGGGCAAACTCCATGCAGTACTTC | CASRRGTGANSMQYF
TRBJ1-2 | TRBD1 | TRBV29-1 | - | TGCAGCGTCACGACAGGGGATGGCTACACCTTC | CSVTTGDGYTF
TRBJ1-6 | - | TRBV6-5 | - | TGTGCCAGCAGACCGGACGGGAACAATTCACCCCTCCACTTT | CASRPDGNNSPLHF
TRBJ2-7 | - | TRBV15 | - | TGTGCCACCAGCAGAGATCTCACAGCCTACGAGCAGTACTTC | CATSRDLTAYEQYF
TRBJ2-3 | TRBD2 | TRBV18 | - | TGTGCCAGCTCACCTACCGGGACTAACACAGATACGCAGTATTTT | CASSPTGTNTDTQYF
TRBJ2-3 | - | TRBV27 | - | TGTGCCAGCAGCCCCTACACAGATACGCAGTATTTT | CASSPYTDTQYF
TRBJ2-7 | - | TRBV4-1 | - | TGCGCCAGCAGCCAAGTGGAAGGGAGCTCCTACGAGCAGTACTTC | CASSQVEGSSYEQYF
TRBJ1-3 | - | TRBV12-5 | - | TGTGCTAGTGGCCAAGGACAGCACGGAAACACCATATATTTT | CASGQGQHGNTIYF
TRBJ1-3 | - | TRBV19 | - | TGTGCCAGTAGTCGACGACTTTTAAGCCGCGATGGAAACACCATATATTTT | CASSRRLLSRDGNTIYF
TRBJ2-3 | - | TRBV5-4 | - | TGTGCCAGCAGCTTGAGGCAGGGTGTTGTTAGAGATACGCAGTATTTT | CASSLRQGVVRDTQYF
TRBJ1-5 | TRBD1 | TRBV7-2 | - | TGTGCCAGCAGCGTAGGGACAGGGGGCGCGTCTCAGCCCCAGCATTTT | CASSVGTGGASQPQHF
TRBJ2-3 | TRBD1 | TRBV13 | - | TGTGCCAGCAGCCCACGGGACAGGGATCGCACAGATACGCAGTATTTT | CASSPRDRDRTDTQYF
TRBJ2-3 | TRBD2 | TRBV10-1 | once | TGCGCCAGCATGCCACACAGCGGGGGTCCCACAGATACGCAGTATTTT | CASMPHSGGPTDTQYF
TRBJ2-5 | TRBD2 | TRBV10-3 | - | TGTGCCATCAGGGGGACTAGCGGGGAAGAGACCCAGTACTTC | CAIRGTSGEETQYF
TRBJ2-2 | - | TRBV19 | - | TGTGCCAGTAGTATAGTTACAGGGTATACCGGGGAGCTGTTTTTT | CASSIVTGYTGELFF
TRBJ1-1 | - | TRBV11-1 | - | TGTGCCAGCAGTCCTCAACTAAACACTGAAGCTTTCTTT | CASSPQLNTEAFF